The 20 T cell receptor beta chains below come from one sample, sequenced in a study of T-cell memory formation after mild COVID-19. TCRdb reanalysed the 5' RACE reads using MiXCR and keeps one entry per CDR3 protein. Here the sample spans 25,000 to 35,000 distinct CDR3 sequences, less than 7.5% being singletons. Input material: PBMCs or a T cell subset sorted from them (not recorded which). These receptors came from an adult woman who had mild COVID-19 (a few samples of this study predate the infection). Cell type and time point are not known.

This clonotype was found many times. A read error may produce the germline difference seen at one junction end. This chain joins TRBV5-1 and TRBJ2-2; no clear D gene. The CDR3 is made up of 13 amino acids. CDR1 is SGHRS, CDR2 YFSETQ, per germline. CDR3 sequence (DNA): TGCGCCAGCAGGTTGGGGAACACCGGGGAGCTGTTTTTT. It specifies CASRLGNTGELFF.

The CDR3 reads CASSFETLLTDTQYF. CDR3 DNA sequence: TGTGCCAGCAGCTTTGAGACACTACTTACAGATACGCAGTATTTT. The V and J genes are TRBV5-6 and TRBJ2-3; no reliable D call. V was trimmed by 2 bases and J by 3 bases, leaving 13 bases between them. The germline CDR1 and CDR2 sequences are SGHDT and YYEEEE. The CDR3 covers 15 residues.

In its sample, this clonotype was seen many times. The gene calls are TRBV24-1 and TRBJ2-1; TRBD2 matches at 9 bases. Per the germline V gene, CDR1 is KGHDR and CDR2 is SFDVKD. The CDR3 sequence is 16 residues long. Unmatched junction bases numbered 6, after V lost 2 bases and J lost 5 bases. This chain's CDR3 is CATSDWTSAFHNEQFF. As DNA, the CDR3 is TGTGCCACCAGTGATTGGACTAGCGCATTTCACAATGAGCAGTTCTTC.

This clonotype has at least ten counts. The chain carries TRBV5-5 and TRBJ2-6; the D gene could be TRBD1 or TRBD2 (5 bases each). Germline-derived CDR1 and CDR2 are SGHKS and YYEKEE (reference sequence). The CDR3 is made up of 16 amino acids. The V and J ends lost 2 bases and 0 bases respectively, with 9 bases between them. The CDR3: CASSLEGTSGANVLTF. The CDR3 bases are TGTGCCAGCAGCTTAGAGGGGACCTCTGGGGCCAACGTCCTGACTTTC.

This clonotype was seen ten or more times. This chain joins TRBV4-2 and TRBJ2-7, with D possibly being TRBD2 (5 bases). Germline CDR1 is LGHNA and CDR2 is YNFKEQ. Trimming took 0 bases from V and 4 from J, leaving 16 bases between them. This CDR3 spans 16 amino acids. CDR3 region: CASSQDLAGTAYEQYF. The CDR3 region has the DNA TGTGCCAGCAGCCAAGATTTGGCGGGCACGGCTTACGAGCAGTACTTC.

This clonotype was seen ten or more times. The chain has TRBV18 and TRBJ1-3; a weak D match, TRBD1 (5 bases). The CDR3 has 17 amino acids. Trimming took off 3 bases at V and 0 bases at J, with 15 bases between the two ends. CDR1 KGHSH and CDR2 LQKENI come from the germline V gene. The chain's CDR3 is CASSPERQLSSGNTIYF. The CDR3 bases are TGTGCCAGCTCACCGGAGAGACAGCTAAGCTCTGGAAACACCATATATTTT.

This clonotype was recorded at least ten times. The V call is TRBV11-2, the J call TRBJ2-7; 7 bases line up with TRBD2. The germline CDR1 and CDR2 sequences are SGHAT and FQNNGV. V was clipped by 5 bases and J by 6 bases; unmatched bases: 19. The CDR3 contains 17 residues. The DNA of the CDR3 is TGTGCCAGCAGCGGGCGGACTAGTCTTCCCTCTACAACCGAGCAGTACTTC. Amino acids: CASSGRTSLPSTTEQYF.

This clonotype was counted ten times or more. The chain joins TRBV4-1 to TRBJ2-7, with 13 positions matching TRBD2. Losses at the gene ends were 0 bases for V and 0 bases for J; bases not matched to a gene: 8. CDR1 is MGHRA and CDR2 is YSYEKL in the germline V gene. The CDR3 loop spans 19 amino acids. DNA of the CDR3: TGCGCCAGCAGCCAAGATATAACTAGCGGGGGGGAAAGCTCCTACGAGCAGTACTTC. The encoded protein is CASSQDITSGGESSYEQYF.

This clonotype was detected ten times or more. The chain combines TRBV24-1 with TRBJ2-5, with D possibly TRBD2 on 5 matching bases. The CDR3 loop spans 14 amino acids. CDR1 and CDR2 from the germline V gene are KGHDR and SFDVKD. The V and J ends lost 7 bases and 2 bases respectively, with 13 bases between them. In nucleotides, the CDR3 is TGTGCCACCAGCGAGAGCGGACGGCAAGAGACCCAGTACTTC. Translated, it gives CATSESGRQETQYF.

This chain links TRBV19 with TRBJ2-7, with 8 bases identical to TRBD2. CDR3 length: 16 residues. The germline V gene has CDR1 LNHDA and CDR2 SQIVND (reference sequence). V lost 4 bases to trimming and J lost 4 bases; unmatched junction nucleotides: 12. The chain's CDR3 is CASSTYPMGLDYEQYF. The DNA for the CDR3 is TGTGCCAGTAGTACCTACCCAATGGGACTAGATTACGAGCAGTACTTC.

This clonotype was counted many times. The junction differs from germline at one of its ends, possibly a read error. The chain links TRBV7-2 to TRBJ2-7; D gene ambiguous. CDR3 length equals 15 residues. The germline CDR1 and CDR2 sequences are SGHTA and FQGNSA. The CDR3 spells CASSSPGSYSYAQYF. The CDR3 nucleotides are TGTGCCAGCAGCTCACCCGGGTCCTACTCCTACGCGCAGTACTTC.

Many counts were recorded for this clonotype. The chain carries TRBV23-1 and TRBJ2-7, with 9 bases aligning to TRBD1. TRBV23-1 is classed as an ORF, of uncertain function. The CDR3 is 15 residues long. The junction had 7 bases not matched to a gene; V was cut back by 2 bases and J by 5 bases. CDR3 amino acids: CASSQPGTGSDEQYF. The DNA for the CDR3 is TGCGCCAGCAGTCAACCCGGGACAGGGTCCGACGAGCAGTACTTC.

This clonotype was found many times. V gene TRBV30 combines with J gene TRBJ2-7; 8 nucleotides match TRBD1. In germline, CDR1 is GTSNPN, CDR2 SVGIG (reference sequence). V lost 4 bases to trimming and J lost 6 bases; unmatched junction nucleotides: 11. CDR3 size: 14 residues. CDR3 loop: CAWNPDRVVVEQYF. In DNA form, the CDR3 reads TGTGCCTGGAACCCGGACAGGGTCGTTGTCGAGCAGTACTTC. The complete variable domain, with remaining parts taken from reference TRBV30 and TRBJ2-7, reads SQTIHQWPATLVQPVGSPLSLECTVEGTSNPNLYWYRQAAGRGLQLLFYSVGIGQISSEVPQNLSASRPQDRQFILSSKKLLLSDSGFYLCAWNPDRVVVEQYFGPGTRLTVT.

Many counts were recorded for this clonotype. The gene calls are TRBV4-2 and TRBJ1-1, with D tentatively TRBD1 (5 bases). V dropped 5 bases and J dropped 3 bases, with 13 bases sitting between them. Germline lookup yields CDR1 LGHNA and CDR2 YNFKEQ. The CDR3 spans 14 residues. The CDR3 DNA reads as TGTGCCAGCAGCACCCGGGACGGATACACTGAAGCTTTCTTT. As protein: CASSTRDGYTEAFF.

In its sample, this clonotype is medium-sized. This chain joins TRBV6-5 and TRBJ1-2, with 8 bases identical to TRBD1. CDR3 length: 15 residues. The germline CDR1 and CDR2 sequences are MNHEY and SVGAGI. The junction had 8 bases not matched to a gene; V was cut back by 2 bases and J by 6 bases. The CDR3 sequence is CASSYRQGPADGYTF. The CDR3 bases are TGTGCCAGCAGTTACCGACAGGGGCCGGCGGATGGCTACACCTTC.

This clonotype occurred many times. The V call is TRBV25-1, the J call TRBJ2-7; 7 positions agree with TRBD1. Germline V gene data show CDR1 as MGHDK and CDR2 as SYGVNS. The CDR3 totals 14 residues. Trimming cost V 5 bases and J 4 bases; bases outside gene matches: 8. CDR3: CASSLTGTLYEQYF. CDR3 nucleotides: TGTGCCAGCAGTCTGACAGGGACACTGTACGAGCAGTACTTC.

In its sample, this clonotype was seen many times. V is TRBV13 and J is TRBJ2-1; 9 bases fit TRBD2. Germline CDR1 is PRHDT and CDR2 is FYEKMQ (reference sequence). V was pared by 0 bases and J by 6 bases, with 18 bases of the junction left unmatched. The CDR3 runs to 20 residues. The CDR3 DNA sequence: TGTGCCAGCAGCTTAGGTCCCTCCTCCCTGTTAGGGCGGGAGGGCAATGAGCAGTTCTTC. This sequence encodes CASSLGPSSLLGREGNEQFF.

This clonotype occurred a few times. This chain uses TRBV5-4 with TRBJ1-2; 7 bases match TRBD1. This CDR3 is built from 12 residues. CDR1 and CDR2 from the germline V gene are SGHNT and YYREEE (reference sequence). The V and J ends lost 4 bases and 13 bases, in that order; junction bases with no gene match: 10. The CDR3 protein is CASSPPGDRSTF. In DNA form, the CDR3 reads TGTGCCAGCAGCCCCCCGGGGGACAGAAGCACCTTC.

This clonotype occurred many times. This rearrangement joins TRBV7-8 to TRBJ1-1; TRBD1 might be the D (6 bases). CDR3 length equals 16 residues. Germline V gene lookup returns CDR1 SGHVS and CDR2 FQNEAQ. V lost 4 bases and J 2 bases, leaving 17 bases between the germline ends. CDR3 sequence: CASSYRVGGRNTEAFF. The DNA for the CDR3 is TGTGCCAGCAGCTACCGGGTTGGGGGGCGCAACACTGAAGCTTTCTTT.

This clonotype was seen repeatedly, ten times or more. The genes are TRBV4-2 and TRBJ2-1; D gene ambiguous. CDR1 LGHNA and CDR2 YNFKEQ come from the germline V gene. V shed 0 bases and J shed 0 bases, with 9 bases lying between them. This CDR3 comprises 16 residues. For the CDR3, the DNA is TGTGCCAGCAGCCAAGAGGGCAGCAGCTCCTACAATGAGCAGTTCTTC. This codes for CASSQEGSSSYNEQFF.